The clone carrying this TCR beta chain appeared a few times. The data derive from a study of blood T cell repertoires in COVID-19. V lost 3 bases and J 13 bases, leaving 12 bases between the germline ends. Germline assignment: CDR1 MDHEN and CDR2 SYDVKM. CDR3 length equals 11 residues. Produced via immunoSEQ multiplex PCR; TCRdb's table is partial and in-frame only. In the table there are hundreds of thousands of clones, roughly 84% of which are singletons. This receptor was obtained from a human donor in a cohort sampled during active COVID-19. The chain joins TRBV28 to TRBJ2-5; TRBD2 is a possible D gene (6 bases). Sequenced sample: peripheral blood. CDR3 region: CASSFGRLGYF. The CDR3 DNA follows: TGTGCCAGCAGTTTTGGGAGGCTTGGGTACTTC.